This T cell receptor beta chain was found in a study of post-analysis software for immune sequencing data. Study-level points and caveats: Patients had higher frequencies than controls of about five TRBV segments, including TRBV5-6, TRBV5-1 and TRBV20-1. By F measure, samples from a shared preparation batch strongly co-clustered. Among multiple sclerosis patients, normalized Chao1 diversity was significantly below that of controls.

About this clonotype itself: What it recognizes is unknown.

TCR beta cDNA libraries had unique molecular identifiers. TCRdb reanalysed the PCR reads using MiXCR and keeps one entry per CDR3 protein. The data hold some 700,000 distinct CDR3 sequences, with approximately 60% observed a single time. CDR3 length: 16 residues. The V gene lost 0 bases and the J gene lost 2 bases, with 15 bases spanning the gap. Germline lookup yields CDR1 SGHDT and CDR2 YYEEEE. The TCR comes from a girl aged 2-15 years with multiple sclerosis. The chain couples TRBV5-6 to TRBJ2-7; possibly TRBD1 or TRBD2 for D (6 bases each). Sequenced input: blood. The CDR3 protein is CASSLAAEGDPYEQYF. In DNA form, the CDR3 reads TGTGCCAGCAGCTTGGCCGCGGAGGGGGACCCCTACGAGCAGTACTTC.